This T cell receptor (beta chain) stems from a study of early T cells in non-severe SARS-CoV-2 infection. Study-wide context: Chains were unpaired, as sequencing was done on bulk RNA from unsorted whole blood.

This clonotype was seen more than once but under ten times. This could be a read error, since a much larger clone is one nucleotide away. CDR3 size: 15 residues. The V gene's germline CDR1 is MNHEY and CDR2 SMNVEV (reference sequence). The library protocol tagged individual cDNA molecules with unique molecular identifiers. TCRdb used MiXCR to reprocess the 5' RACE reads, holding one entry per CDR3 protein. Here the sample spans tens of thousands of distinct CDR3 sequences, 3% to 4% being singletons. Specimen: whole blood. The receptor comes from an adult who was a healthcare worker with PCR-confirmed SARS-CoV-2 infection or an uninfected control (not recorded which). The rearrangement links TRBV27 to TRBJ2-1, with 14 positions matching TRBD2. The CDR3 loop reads CASSPGTSGRDEQSF. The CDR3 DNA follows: TGTGCCAGCAGTCCAGGGACTAGCGGGAGAGATGAGCAGTCCTTC.